This T cell receptor (beta chain) came from a study of T cells in tuberculosis. The CDR3 is 13 residues long. Trimming shortened V by 5 bases and J by 6 bases, and 10 bases separated the two germline ends. The V gene's germline CDR1 is SGHTA and CDR2 FQGNSA. After thawing and overnight rest, PBMC were stained with GMM-loaded CD1B tetramer, viability dye and anti-CD3 for sorting. C32 glucose monomycolate from Rhodococcus equi was loaded onto the CD1B tetramers. Each donor contributed 95,000 to 100,000 sorted tetramer-negative cells. The protocol was immunoSEQ multiplex PCR, while the TCRdb copy is restricted to in-frame clones and leaves out a portion. The table records nearly 60,000 clones, roughly 88% of them present only once. Study-wide points: T cells binding CD1B-GMM tetramer weakly possibly escaped the sort.

The chain has TRBV7-2 and TRBJ2-2; D uncertain. Material for sequencing was CD1b-GMM tetramer-negative cells sorted from PBMCs. This clonotype was obtained from an adult woman with latent tuberculosis. Here the CDR3 reads CASSPSAAGELFF. CDR3 nucleotides: TGTGCCAGCAGCCCATCCGCAGCCGGGGAGCTGTTTTTT.